Each of the 9 T cell receptor beta chains below was sequenced from the same sample in a study of response to subunit inactivated influenza vaccine. TCRdb passed the RT-PCR reads through MiXCR, listing each CDR3 protein once. The table has approximately 480,000 distinct CDR3 sequences, 10% to 11% seen once. Sequenced material: PBMCs from blood, taken roughly 46 days after vaccination. These TCRs come from a man between 45 and 60 years old who received an inactivated influenza vaccine.

This clonotype was seen only once. One junction end does not reproduce the germline sequence, and a read error may be involved. V usage is TRBV7-2 and J usage is TRBJ1-4; D is undetermined. Germline-derived CDR1 and CDR2 are SGHTA and FQGNSA. The CDR3 contains 14 residues. CDR3 residues: CASSLSTLNEELFF. In DNA form, the CDR3 reads TGTGCCAGCAGCTTGTCAACCCTTAATGAAGAACTGTTTTTT.

This clonotype was counted many times. The V and J genes are TRBV11-2 and TRBJ2-5; unclear D gene. The CDR3 has 12 residues. Trimming removed 3 bases at V and 4 bases at J, with 6 bases between. The germline V gene encodes CDR1 SGHAT and CDR2 FQNNGV. The DNA for the CDR3 is TGTGCCAGCAGCTTTGACCTAGAGACCCAGTACTTC. Amino acids: CASSFDLETQYF.

This clonotype was detected only a few times. The chain links TRBV7-2 to TRBJ2-1; D not resolved. CDR1 is SGHTA and CDR2 is FQGNSA in the germline V gene. Between the trimmed V and J ends, which lost 5 bases and 4 bases, there was a span of 9 bases. The CDR3 is 13 amino acids. CDR3 loop: CASSPSLYNEQFF. CDR3 DNA: TGTGCCAGCAGCCCCTCCTTGTACAATGAGCAGTTCTTC.

This clonotype was counted at least ten times. The chain employs TRBV12-3 or TRBV12-4 and TRBJ2-2, with 7 bases matching TRBD2. The CDR3 contains 14 residues. V gave up 5 bases and J gave up 6 bases; unmatched junction bases: 6. The CDR3 bases are TGTGCCAGCAGTACATATCGGGGGGCCGGGGAGCTGTTTTTT. This encodes CASSTYRGAGELFF.

The sample holds a few counts of this clonotype. J is TRBJ2-1 and V is TRBV7-8; 10 bases agree with TRBD2. J lost 2 bases, V lost 1 base, and 5 bases had no gene match. Germline V gives CDR1 SGHVS, CDR2 FQNEAQ. This CDR3 is 17 amino acids long. The DNA for the CDR3 is TGTGCCAGCAGCTTAGGGTGGCTAGCGGGGGCCTACAATGAGCAGTTCTTC. Residues: CASSLGWLAGAYNEQFF.

The chain couples TRBV20-1 to TRBJ2-1; 7 nucleotides align to TRBD2. The CDR3 runs to 18 residues. CDR1 and CDR2 from the germline V gene are DFQATT and SNEGSKA (reference sequence). V lost 1 base, J lost 0 bases, and 12 bases stayed unmatched. In DNA, the CDR3 is TGCAGTGCTAGAGGTAGGGCTAGCGGCTCTAGCTCCTACAATGAGCAGTTCTTC. The encoded protein is CSARGRASGSSSYNEQFF.

This clonotype was recorded many times. The chain combines TRBV10-1 with TRBJ1-2; a possible D gene is TRBD1 (5 bases). The length of the CDR3 is 13 residues. V was cut by 5 bases and J by 5 bases, with 12 bases left in between. CDR1 is WNHNN, CDR2 SYGVQD, per germline (reference sequence). CDR3 in amino acids: CASSPGTAYGYTF. The CDR3, as DNA: TGCGCCAGCAGTCCCGGGACGGCTTATGGCTACACCTTC.

This clonotype was picked up many times. V gene TRBV6-5 combines with J gene TRBJ2-1; D possibly matches TRBD1 or TRBD2 (6 bases each). CDR1 is MNHEY, CDR2 SVGAGI, per germline. There are 16 residues in the CDR3. V was cut by 4 bases and J by 4 bases, with 17 bases left in between. The CDR3 loop reads CASSSQFGGAYNEQFF. The CDR3 DNA is TGTGCCAGCAGTTCTCAGTTCGGGGGCGCTTACAATGAGCAGTTCTTC.

Concerning this clonotype: This may be a read error: a much more frequent sequence differs by one nucleotide. The rearrangement joins TRBV12-3 or TRBV12-4 to TRBJ2-4; D gene unclear. The CDR3 contains 13 residues. The CDR3 region has the DNA TGTGCCAGCAATCTAGGGTCTGGGAACATTCAGTGCTTC. It translates to CASNLGSGNIQCF.